This TCR beta chain appears in the sequencing data of a study of shared clonotypes between healthy human individuals. V trimming: 5 bases; J trimming: 7 bases; junction bases outside the gene matches: 2. This CDR3 contains 11 residues. Germline V CDR1 and CDR2: SGHNT, YENEEA. The method was immunoSEQ multiplex PCR; TCRdb's version includes in-frame clones alone and lacks a portion of them. Among 2 million to 2.5 million clones, approximately 96% were seen once, and the ten largest hold 0.1% to 0.15%. The sequenced sample was naive CD4+ T cells sorted from blood. Stated subset: CD45RA+ positively selected. The source is a man aged 18 to 29 in good health. The chain uses TRBV11-3 and TRBJ2-7; 7 nucleotides line up with TRBD1. The CDR3 sequence is CASSLDREQYF. The CDR3 nucleotides read TGTGCCAGCAGCCTGGACAGGGAGCAGTACTTC.